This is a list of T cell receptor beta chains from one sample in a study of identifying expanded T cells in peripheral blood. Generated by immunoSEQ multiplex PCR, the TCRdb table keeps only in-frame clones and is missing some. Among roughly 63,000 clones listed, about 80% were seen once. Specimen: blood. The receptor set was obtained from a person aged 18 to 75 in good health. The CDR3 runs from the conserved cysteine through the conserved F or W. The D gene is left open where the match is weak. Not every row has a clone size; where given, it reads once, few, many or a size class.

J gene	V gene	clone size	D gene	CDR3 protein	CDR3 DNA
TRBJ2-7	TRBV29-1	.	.	CSATGTSYEQYF	TGCAGCGCAACCGGGACCTCCTACGAGCAGTACTTC
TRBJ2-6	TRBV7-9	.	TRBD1	CASSVQGSGANVLTF	TGTGCCAGCAGCGTACAGGGGTCTGGGGCCAACGTCCTGACTTTC
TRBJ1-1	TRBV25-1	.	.	CASLGTRTGGYTEAFF	TGTGCCAGCTTAGGGACCCGCACGGGTGGATACACTGAAGCTTTCTTT
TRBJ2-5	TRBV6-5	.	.	CASSYEAGRHQETQYF	TGTGCCAGCAGTTACGAGGCGGGGCGACACCAAGAGACCCAGTACTTC
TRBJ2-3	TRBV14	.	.	CASSNLGLTRGDTQYF	TGTGCCAGCAGCAATTTGGGCCTGACCCGGGGAGATACGCAGTATTTT
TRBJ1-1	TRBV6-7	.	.	CASNLPSSGDTEAFF	TGTGCCAGCAACCTACCCTCGTCAGGGGACACTGAAGCTTTCTTT
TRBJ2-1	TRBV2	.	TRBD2	CASSGLAGRKQFF	TGTGCCAGCAGTGGCCTAGCGGGACGGAAGCAGTTCTTC
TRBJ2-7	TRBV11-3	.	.	CASSFGSIYEQYF	TGTGCCAGCAGCTTTGGCAGCATCTACGAGCAGTACTTC
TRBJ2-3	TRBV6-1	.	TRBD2	CASKEAGDPTDTQYF	TGTGCCAGCAAAGAAGCGGGGGATCCAACAGATACGCAGTATTTT
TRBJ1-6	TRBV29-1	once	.	CSVGQGRNSPLHF	TGCAGCGTTGGTCAGGGAAGGAATTCACCCCTCCACTTT
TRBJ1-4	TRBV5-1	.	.	CASSVGPVNEKLFF	TGCGCCAGCAGCGTGGGACCAGTTAATGAAAAACTGTTTTTT
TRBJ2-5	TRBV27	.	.	CASSLFQSMVGKETQYF	TGTGCCAGCAGTTTATTCCAATCGATGGTCGGGAAGGAGACCCAGTACTTC
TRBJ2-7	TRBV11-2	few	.	CASSSMWSEQYF	TGTGCCAGCAGCTCCATGTGGAGCGAGCAGTACTTC
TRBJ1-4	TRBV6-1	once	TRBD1	CASRLQGTNEKLFF	TGTGCCAGTCGTCTACAGGGGACTAATGAAAAACTGTTTTTT
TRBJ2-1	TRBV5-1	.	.	CASRLEGGYNEQFF	TGCGCCAGCAGGTTGGAGGGCGGATACAATGAGCAGTTCTTC
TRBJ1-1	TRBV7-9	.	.	CASMGRGNTEAFF	TGTGCCAGCATGGGTAGGGGGAACACTGAAGCTTTCTTT
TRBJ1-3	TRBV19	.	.	CASTRAAAGNTIYF	TGTGCCAGTACCAGGGCTGCTGCTGGAAACACCATATATTTT
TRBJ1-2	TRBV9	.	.	CASSGRGANYGYTF	TGTGCCAGCAGCGGCAGGGGAGCTAACTATGGCTACACCTTC
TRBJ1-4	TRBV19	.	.	CASSVGRRNEKLFF	TGTGCCAGTAGCGTCGGACGCCGTAATGAAAAACTGTTTTTT
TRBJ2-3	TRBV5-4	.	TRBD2	CASSRSSGGAQDTQYF	TGTGCCAGCAGCCGTAGTAGCGGGGGCGCGCAGGATACGCAGTATTTT
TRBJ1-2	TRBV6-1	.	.	CASSGYGVANYGYTF	TGTGCCAGCAGTGGCTATGGGGTAGCTAACTATGGCTACACCTTC
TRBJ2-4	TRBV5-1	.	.	CASSLGGSGRAKNIQYF	TGCGCCAGCAGCTTAGGAGGGTCGGGTCGGGCCAAAAACATTCAGTACTTC
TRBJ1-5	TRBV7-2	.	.	CASSLAGQYNQPQHF	TGTGCCAGCAGCTTAGCCGGACAGTACAATCAGCCCCAGCATTTT
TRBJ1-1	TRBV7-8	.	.	CASSSRGGGFTEAFF	TGTGCCAGCAGCTCCCGGGGGGGAGGGTTTACTGAAGCTTTCTTT
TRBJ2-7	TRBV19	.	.	CASSIHSGNYEQYF	TGTGCCAGTAGTATCCATAGCGGTAACTACGAGCAGTACTTC
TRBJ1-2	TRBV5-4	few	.	CASSLVGGDNYGYTF	TGTGCCAGCAGCTTGGTGGGCGGGGATAACTATGGCTACACCTTC
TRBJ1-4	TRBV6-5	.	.	CASSYSGQLYEKLFF	TGTGCCAGCAGTTACTCGGGACAACTCTATGAAAAACTGTTTTTT
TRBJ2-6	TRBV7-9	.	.	CASSLNSGANVLTF	TGTGCCAGCAGCTTAAACTCTGGGGCCAACGTCCTGACTTTC
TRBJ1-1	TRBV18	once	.	CASSPFGTEAFF	TGTGCCAGCTCACCCTTCGGCACTGAAGCTTTCTTT
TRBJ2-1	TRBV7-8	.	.	CASGYNEQFF	TGTGCCAGCGGATACAATGAGCAGTTCTTC
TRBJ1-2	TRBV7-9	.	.	CASDSSIGRGYGYTF	TGTGCCAGCGACAGCTCGATCGGAAGGGGCTACGGCTACACCTTC
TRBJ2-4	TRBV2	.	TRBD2	CASSGELAGAKNIQYF	TGTGCCAGCAGTGGAGAACTAGCGGGGGCCAAAAACATTCAGTACTTC
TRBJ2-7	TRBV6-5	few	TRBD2	CATWPSAGGPGEQYF	TGTGCCACCTGGCCCTCAGCGGGAGGGCCCGGCGAGCAGTACTTC
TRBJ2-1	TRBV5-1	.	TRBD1	CASSLGQSDEFF	TGCGCCAGCAGCCTGGGACAGAGTGATGAGTTCTTC
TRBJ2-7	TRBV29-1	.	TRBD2	CSVIFQTSGNPNEQYF	TGCAGCGTTATTTTCCAGACTAGCGGGAACCCTAACGAGCAGTACTTC
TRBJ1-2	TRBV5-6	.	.	CASRKQGSHYGYTF	TGTGCCAGCAGAAAACAGGGATCGCACTATGGCTACACCTTC
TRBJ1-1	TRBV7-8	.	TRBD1	CASSDGQGQPAFF	TGTGCCAGCAGCGACGGACAGGGGCAACCAGCTTTCTTT
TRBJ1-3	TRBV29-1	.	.	CSARRGYGNTIYF	TGCAGCGCGAGAAGGGGATATGGAAACACCATATATTTT
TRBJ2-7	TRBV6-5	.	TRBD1	CASSYSWDRGYEQYF	TGTGCCAGCAGTTACTCATGGGACAGGGGATACGAGCAGTACTTC
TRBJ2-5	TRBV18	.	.	CASSGGQETQYF	TGTGCCAGCTCAGGGGGGCAAGAGACCCAGTACTTC
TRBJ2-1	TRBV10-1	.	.	CASSERSTEQFF	TGCGCCAGCAGTGAACGGAGTACTGAGCAGTTCTTC
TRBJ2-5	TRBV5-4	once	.	CASSLGYQETQYF	TGTGCCAGCAGCTTGGGTTACCAAGAGACCCAGTACTTC
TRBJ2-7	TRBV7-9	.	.	CASSLGSSLGVEQYF	TGTGCCAGCAGCTTAGGTTCGAGTCTAGGAGTCGAGCAGTACTTC
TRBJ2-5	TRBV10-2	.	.	CASRDQLYQETQYF	TGCGCCAGCAGAGACCAATTGTACCAAGAGACCCAGTACTTC
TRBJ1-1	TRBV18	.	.	CASSPLATTEAFF	TGTGCCAGCTCACCATTGGCGACCACTGAAGCTTTCTTT
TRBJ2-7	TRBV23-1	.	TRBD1	CASGDRDYEQYF	TGCGCCAGCGGGGACAGGGACTACGAGCAGTACTTC
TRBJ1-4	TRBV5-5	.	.	CASSLGPNEKLFF	TGTGCCAGCAGCTTGGGGCCGAATGAAAAACTGTTTTTT
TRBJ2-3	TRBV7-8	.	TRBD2	CASSLSPSGRGAIDTQYF	TGTGCCAGCAGCTTATCTCCTAGCGGGAGAGGGGCCATAGATACGCAGTATTTT
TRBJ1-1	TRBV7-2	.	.	CASSLRRVEQGTEAFF	TGTGCCAGCAGCTTAAGAAGAGTAGAGCAGGGCACTGAAGCTTTCTTT
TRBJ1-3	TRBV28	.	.	CASGDGNTIYF	TGTGCCAGCGGGGATGGAAACACCATATATTTT
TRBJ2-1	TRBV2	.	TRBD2	CASSDPHLAGGYNEQFF	TGTGCCAGCAGTGACCCCCACCTAGCGGGGGGATACAATGAGCAGTTCTTC
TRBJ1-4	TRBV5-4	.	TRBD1	CASSYDRGREKLFF	TGTGCCAGCAGTTATGACAGGGGCCGTGAAAAACTGTTTTTT
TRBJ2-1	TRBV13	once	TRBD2	CASSFEASGRAAYNEQFF	TGTGCCAGCAGTTTTGAAGCTAGCGGGAGAGCCGCCTACAATGAGCAGTTCTTC
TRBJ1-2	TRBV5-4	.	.	CASSLAAGRNYGYTF	TGTGCCAGCAGCTTGGCGGCCGGGAGAAACTATGGCTACACCTTC
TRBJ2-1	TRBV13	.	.	CASSLGSVFYNEQFF	TGTGCCAGCAGCTTAGGTTCCGTTTTTTACAATGAGCAGTTCTTC
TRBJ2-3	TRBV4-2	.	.	CASSHTGSPTDTQYF	TGTGCCAGCAGCCATACGGGCTCACCCACAGATACGCAGTATTTT
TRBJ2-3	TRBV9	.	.	CASSVSGATDTQYF	TGTGCCAGCAGCGTCTCGGGGGCGACAGATACGCAGTATTTT
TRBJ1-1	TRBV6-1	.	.	CASSWAYPADTEAFF	TGTGCCAGCAGCTGGGCTTACCCGGCGGACACTGAAGCTTTCTTT
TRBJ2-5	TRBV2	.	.	CASSEFSTQYF	TGTGCCAGCAGTGAGTTCAGTACCCAGTACTTC
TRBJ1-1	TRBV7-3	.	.	CASSPQWGTEAFF	TGTGCCAGCAGCCCCCAGTGGGGCACTGAAGCTTTCTTT